These T cell receptor beta chains were read from a single sample in a study of blood T cell repertoires in COVID-19. This table comes from immunoSEQ multiplex PCR, and its TCRdb copy is limited to in-frame clones, with some not included. The sample comprises more than 95,000 clones, around 80% of which are singletons, and 4.1% rests with the top ten. Sequenced input: peripheral blood. Every receptor here comes from a man aged 60 to 75 with acute or convalescent COVID-19. CDR3s include the opening cysteine and the closing phenylalanine or tryptophan. The order of the fields is D gene, clone size, J gene, V gene, CDR3 protein, CDR3 DNA. A D gene is named only where the DNA matches it firmly. Clone size appears in some rows only: once, few, many, or a class for an expanded clone.

>TRBD2|.|TRBJ2-3|TRBV19
CASTQTSGRTDTQYF
TGTGCCAGTACCCAGACTAGCGGGAGAACAGATACGCAGTATTTT
>TRBD1|.|TRBJ2-6|TRBV11-3
CASSLHRGRGGANVLTF
TGTGCCAGCAGCTTGCACAGGGGGCGCGGGGGGGCCAACGTCCTGACTTTC
>TRBD1|.|TRBJ1-2|TRBV5-1
CASSLTGSDGGYTF
TGCGCCAGCAGCCTGACAGGGAGTGATGGCGGCTACACCTTC
>.|once|TRBJ1-2|TRBV18
CASSPPPDRNYGYTF
TGTGCCAGCTCACCACCACCGGACAGAAACTATGGCTACACCTTC
>TRBD2|.|TRBJ2-6|TRBV7-3
CASSLHGYPGGNSGANVLTF
TGTGCCAGCAGCTTACATGGGTACCCGGGGGGTAACTCTGGGGCCAACGTCCTGACTTTC
>TRBD2|.|TRBJ2-7|TRBV3-1/TRBV3-2
CASSQTSGISYEQYF
TGTGCCAGCAGCCAAACGAGCGGGATCTCCTACGAGCAGTACTTC
>TRBD1|.|TRBJ2-2|TRBV6-4
CASSVGGSGELFF
TGTGCCAGCAGTGTAGGGGGCAGCGGGGAGCTGTTTTTT
>.|.|TRBJ2-7|TRBV11-2
CASSPPVQGASSEQYF
TGTGCCAGCAGCCCCCCCGTTCAAGGGGCTAGTAGCGAGCAGTACTTC
>TRBD2|once|TRBJ2-4|TRBV4-3
CASSQEFGGRSNLAKNIQYF
TGCGCCAGCAGCCAAGAGTTCGGGGGGAGAAGTAACTTAGCCAAAAACATTCAGTACTTC
>TRBD2|.|TRBJ2-2|TRBV5-1
CASSPSGGNTGELFF
TGCGCCAGCAGCCCTAGCGGGGGGAACACCGGGGAGCTGTTTTTT
>TRBD1|few|TRBJ1-1|TRBV24-1
CATHAGTGNTEAFF
TGTGCCACCCATGCCGGGACAGGAAACACTGAAGCTTTCTTT
>TRBD1|.|TRBJ1-1|TRBV10-1
CASSEPADRGRGTEAFF
TGCGCCAGCAGTGAGCCAGCCGACAGGGGGCGCGGGACTGAAGCTTTCTTT
>.|.|TRBJ2-2|TRBV4-1
CASSQSGAINTGELFF
TGCGCCAGCAGCCAGTCTGGGGCTATCAACACCGGGGAGCTGTTTTTT
>.|.|TRBJ1-4|TRBV11-2
CASSLGTRYEKLFF
TGTGCCAGCAGCTTGGGGACACGTTATGAAAAACTGTTTTTT
>.|few|TRBJ2-7|TRBV4-1
CASSQVDFLPGSTYEQYF
TGCGCCAGCAGCCAAGTGGACTTTCTGCCAGGTAGTACCTACGAGCAGTACTTC